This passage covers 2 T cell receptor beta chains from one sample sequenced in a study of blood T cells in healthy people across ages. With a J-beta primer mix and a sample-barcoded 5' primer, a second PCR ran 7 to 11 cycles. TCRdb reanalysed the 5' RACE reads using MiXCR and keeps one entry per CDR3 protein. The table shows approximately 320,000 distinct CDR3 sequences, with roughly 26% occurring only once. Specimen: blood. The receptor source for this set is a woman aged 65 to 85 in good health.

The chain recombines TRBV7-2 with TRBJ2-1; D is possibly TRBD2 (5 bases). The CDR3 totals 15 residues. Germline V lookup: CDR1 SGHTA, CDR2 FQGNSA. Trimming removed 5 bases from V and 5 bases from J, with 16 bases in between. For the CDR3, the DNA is TGTGCCAGCAGCCCCAGCGGAGGTCTTAACAATGAGCAGTTCTTC. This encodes CASSPSGGLNNEQFF. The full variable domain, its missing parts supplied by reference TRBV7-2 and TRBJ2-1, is GAGVSQSPSNKVTEKGKDVELRCDPISGHTALYWYRQSLGQGLEFLIYFQGNSAPDKSGLPSDRFSAERTGGSVSTLTIQRTQQEDSAVYLCASSPSGGLNNEQFFGPGTRLTVL.

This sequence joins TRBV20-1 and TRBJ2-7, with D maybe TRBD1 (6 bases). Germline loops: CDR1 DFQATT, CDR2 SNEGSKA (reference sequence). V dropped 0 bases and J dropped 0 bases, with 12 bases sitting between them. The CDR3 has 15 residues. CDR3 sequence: CSARDDRTISYEQYF. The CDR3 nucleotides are TGCAGTGCTAGAGATGACAGGACAATCTCCTACGAGCAGTACTTC.